The clone carrying this T cell receptor beta chain was recorded once. Antigen: not known. The sample comes from a study of cytotoxic CD8 clonotypes in ibrutinib-treated CLL. General observations from the study: Baseline clonality exceeded age-matched healthy donors and tracked circulating CD8+ T-cell counts. Under therapy, public clonotypes either contracted or stayed stable, and they were uncommon. Clonality grew at ibrutinib response; at progression, it decreased back toward baseline.

Losses at the gene ends were 4 bases for V and 7 bases for J; bases not matched to a gene: 16. The length of the CDR3 is 16 residues. Germline V gives CDR1 SEHNR, CDR2 FQNEAQ (reference sequence). Data came from immunoSEQ multiplex PCR; TCRdb stores just in-frame clones and leaves some out. The table lists 150,000 to 200,000 clones, about 80% of them singletons. The chain carries TRBV7-9 and TRBJ2-7; 7 nucleotides match TRBD2. The source is a human donor with chronic lymphocytic leukemia. The sequencing used PBMCs, collected after 24 months of ibrutinib treatment. This CDR3 reads CASSSGGGTHTAEQYF. Written as DNA, the CDR3 is TGTGCCAGCAGCTCCGGCGGGGGTACCCACACCGCGGAGCAGTACTTC.